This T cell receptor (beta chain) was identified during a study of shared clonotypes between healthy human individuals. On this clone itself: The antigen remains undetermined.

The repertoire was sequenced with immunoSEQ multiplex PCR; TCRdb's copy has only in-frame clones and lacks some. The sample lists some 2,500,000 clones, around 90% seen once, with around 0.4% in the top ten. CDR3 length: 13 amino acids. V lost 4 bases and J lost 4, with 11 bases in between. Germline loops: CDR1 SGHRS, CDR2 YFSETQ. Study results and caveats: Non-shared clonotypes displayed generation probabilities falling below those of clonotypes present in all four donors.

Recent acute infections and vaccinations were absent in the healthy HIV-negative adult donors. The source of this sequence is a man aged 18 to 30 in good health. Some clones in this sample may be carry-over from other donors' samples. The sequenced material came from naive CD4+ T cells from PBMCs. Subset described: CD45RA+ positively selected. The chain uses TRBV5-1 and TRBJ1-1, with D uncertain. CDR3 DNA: TGCGCCAGCAGCCAAGAGTGGGGCACTGAAGCTTTCTTT. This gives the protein CASSQEWGTEAFF. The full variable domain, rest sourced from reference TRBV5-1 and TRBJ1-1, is KAGVTQTPRYLIKTRGQQVTLSCSPISGHRSVSWYQQTPGQGLQFLFEYFSETQRNKGNFPGRFSGRQFSNSRSEMNVSTLELGDSALYLCASSQEWGTEAFFGQGTRLTVV.